This T cell receptor beta chain was recorded in a study of Graves' ophthalmopathy and Graves' hyperthyroidism. Ten or more counts support this clonotype. Using RNA transcripts, the TCR beta CDR3 regions were amplified. RT-PCR with HTBI primers came first, then second-round multiplex PCR. One entry per CDR3 protein results from TCRdb running MiXCR on the multiplex PCR reads. Of about 370,000 distinct CDR3 sequences detected, approximately 17% appear once; the ten largest clones hold 2.4%. The PBMCs had their origin in around 9.1 ml of fresh peripheral blood. Trimming pared 1 base from V and 4 bases from J, leaving 13 bases between. There are 14 residues in the CDR3. Per the germline V gene, CDR1 is SQVTM and CDR2 is ANQGSEA.

The sequencing sample was made of peripheral blood. This TCR was sampled from an adult woman with stable Graves' hyperthyroidism. The V and J genes are TRBV29-1 and TRBJ2-5, with a weak D call TRBD1 (6 bases). The CDR3 coding sequence is TGCAGCGTTGAAGCGAGTGAAGGGGGAGAGACCCAGTACTTC. This sequence encodes CSVEASEGGETQYF.